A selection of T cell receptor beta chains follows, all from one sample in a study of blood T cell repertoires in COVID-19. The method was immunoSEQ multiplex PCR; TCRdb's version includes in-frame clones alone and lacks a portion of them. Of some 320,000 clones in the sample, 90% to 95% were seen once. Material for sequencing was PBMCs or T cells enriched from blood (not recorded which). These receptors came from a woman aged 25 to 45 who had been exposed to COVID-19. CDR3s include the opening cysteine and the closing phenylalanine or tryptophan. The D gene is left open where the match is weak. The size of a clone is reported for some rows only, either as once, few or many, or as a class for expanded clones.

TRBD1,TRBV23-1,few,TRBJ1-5,CARKTGARNQPQHF,TGCGCCAGGAAAACAGGGGCCCGCAATCAGCCCCAGCATTTT
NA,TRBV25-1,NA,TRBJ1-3,CASSVGVRNTIYF,TGTGCCAGCAGTGTAGGGGTTCGAAACACCATATATTTT
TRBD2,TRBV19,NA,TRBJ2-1,CASGTRARSYNEQFF,TGTGCCAGTGGGACTAGGGCGCGCTCCTACAATGAGCAGTTCTTC
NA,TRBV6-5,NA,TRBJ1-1,CASSPTGTIVAEAFF,TGTGCCAGCAGCCCAACCGGGACAATCGTGGCTGAAGCTTTCTTT
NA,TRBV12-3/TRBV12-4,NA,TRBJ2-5,CASSSRREETQYF,TGTGCCAGCAGTTCTAGGCGTGAAGAGACCCAGTACTTC
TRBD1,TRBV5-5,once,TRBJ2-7,CASSPRDRSYEQYF,TGTGCCAGCAGCCCCCGGGACAGGTCCTACGAGCAGTACTTC
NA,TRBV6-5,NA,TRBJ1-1,CASSSYMNTEAFF,TGTGCCAGCAGTTCTTACATGAACACTGAAGCTTTCTTT
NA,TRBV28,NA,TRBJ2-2,CASSHAGELFF,TGTGCCAGCAGCCATGCCGGGGAGCTGTTTTTT
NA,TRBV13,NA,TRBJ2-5,CASSFQGTSETQYF,TGTGCCAGCAGCTTTCAGGGTACGTCGGAGACCCAGTACTTC
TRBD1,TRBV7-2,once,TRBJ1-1,CASSSFGQADTEAFF,TGTGCCAGCAGCTCCTTCGGACAGGCAGACACTGAAGCTTTCTTT
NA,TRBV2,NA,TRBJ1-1,CASNNLPGTEAFF,TGTGCCAGCAATAACCTGCCGGGGACTGAAGCTTTCTTT
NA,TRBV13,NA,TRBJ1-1,CATLGLGASEAFF,TGTGCCACCTTGGGGCTGGGGGCCTCTGAAGCTTTCTTT
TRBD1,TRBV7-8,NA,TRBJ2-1,CASSIQGGSYNEQFF,TGTGCCAGCAGTATACAGGGGGGCTCCTACAATGAGCAGTTCTTC
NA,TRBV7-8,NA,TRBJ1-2,CASSLARGVNYGYTF,TGTGCCAGCAGCTTAGCGCGTGGAGTTAACTATGGCTACACCTTC
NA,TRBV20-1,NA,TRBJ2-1,CSARRNEQFF,TGCAGTGCTAGACGGAATGAGCAGTTCTTC
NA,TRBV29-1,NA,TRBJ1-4,CSVEQGYSEKLFF,TGCAGCGTTGAACAGGGGTATAGTGAAAAACTGTTTTTT
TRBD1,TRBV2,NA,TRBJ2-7,CASRRDSIYEQYF,TGTGCCAGCAGAAGGGACAGCATCTACGAGCAGTACTTC
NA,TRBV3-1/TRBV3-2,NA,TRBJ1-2,CASSQQGFSYGYTF,TGTGCCAGCAGCCAACAGGGTTTCAGCTATGGCTACACCTTC
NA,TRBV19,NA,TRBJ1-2,CASSIGGTAYGYTF,TGTGCCAGTAGTATTGGGGGGACGGCATATGGCTACACCTTC
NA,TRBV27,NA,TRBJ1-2,CASSFAGRRGYTF,TGTGCCAGCAGTTTCGCAGGTCGACGGGGCTACACCTTC
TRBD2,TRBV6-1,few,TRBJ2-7,CASSEALGGHEQYF,TGTGCCAGCAGTGAAGCGCTGGGAGGGCACGAGCAGTACTTC
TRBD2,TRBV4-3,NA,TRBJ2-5,CASSQGGGPETQYF,TGCGCCAGCAGCCAAGGGGGGGGTCCTGAGACCCAGTACTTC
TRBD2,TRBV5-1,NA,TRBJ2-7,CASSFSGGAYEQYF,TGCGCCAGCAGCTTCAGCGGGGGGGCCTACGAGCAGTACTTC
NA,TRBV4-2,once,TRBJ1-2,CASSHGILGYGYTF,TGTGCCAGCAGCCACGGGATCCTGGGCTATGGCTACACCTTC
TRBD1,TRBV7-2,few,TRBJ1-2,CASSRDRGVYGYTF,TGTGCCAGCAGCCGGGACAGGGGTGTGTATGGCTACACCTTC
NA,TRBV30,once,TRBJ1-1,CAWDSYTEAFF,TGTGCCTGGGACAGTTACACTGAAGCTTTCTTT
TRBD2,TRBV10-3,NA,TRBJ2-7,CAISESGTIDVYSYEQYF,TGTGCCATCAGTGAGTCGGGGACTATCGACGTTTACTCCTACGAGCAGTACTTC
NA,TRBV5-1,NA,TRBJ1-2,CASSLEAGTNYGYTF,TGCGCCAGCAGCTTGGAGGCAGGGACTAACTATGGCTACACCTTC
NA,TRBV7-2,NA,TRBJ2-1,CASSYSSYNEQFF,TGTGCCAGCAGCTACAGCTCCTACAATGAGCAGTTCTTC
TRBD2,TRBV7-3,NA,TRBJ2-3,CASSLLGGAPVTDTQYF,TGTGCCAGCAGCCTCCTCGGGGGGGCCCCGGTCACAGATACGCAGTATTTT
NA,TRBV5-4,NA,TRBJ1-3,CASSPRGAGNTIYF,TGTGCCAGCAGCCCACGCGGGGCTGGAAACACCATATATTTT
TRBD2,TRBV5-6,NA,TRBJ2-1,CASRYGQLAGQGNEQFF,TGTGCCAGCAGGTACGGGCAGCTAGCGGGGCAAGGGAATGAGCAGTTCTTC
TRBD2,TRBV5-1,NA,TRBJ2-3,CASATSGGAPRTDTQYF,TGCGCCAGCGCCACGAGCGGGGGAGCACCCCGCACAGATACGCAGTATTTT
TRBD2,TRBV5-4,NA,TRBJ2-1,CATLSSGGVYNEQFF,TGTGCCACCTTATCTAGCGGGGGGGTCTACAATGAGCAGTTCTTC
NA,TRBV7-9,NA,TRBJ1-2,CASSLALGAGYGYTF,TGTGCCAGCAGCTTAGCTCTGGGGGCGGGCTATGGCTACACCTTC
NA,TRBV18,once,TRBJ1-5,CASSPSRAGDVQPQHF,TGTGCCAGCTCACCTTCCCGGGCGGGGGATGTTCAGCCCCAGCATTTT
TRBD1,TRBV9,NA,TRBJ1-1,CASSGRDRGNTEAFF,TGTGCCAGCAGCGGACGGGACAGGGGTAACACTGAAGCTTTCTTT
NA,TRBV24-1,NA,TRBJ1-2,CATSEEKTGIGGYTF,TGTGCCACCAGTGAGGAGAAAACAGGGATCGGGGGCTACACCTTC
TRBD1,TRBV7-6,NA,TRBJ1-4,CASSLGSKGGFNEKLFF,TGTGCCAGCAGCTTAGGGTCCAAAGGGGGCTTTAATGAAAAACTGTTTTTT
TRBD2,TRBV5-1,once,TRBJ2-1,CASSNSIAGANEQFF,TGCGCCAGCAGCAATTCGATAGCGGGAGCCAATGAGCAGTTCTTC
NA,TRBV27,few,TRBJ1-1,CASSLSRAQANTEAFF,TGTGCCAGCAGTTTATCCCGCGCACAGGCGAACACTGAAGCTTTCTTT
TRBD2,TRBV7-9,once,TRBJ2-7,CASSPLGGGGSYEQYF,TGTGCCAGCAGCCCGCTCGGGGGCGGGGGGTCCTACGAGCAGTACTTC
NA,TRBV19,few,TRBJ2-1,CASNQGFSYNEQFF,TGTGCCAGTAACCAGGGCTTCTCCTACAATGAGCAGTTCTTC
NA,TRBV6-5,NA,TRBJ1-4,CASKAQVGHEKLFF,TGTGCCAGCAAGGCACAGGTAGGACACGAAAAACTGTTTTTT
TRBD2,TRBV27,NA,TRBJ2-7,CASSAAGGPVEQYF,TGTGCCAGCAGTGCCGCGGGGGGGCCAGTCGAGCAGTACTTC
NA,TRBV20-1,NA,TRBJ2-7,CSARDFYEQYF,TGCAGTGCTAGAGACTTCTACGAGCAGTACTTC
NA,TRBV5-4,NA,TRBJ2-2,CASSFRPGELFF,TGTGCCAGCAGCTTCCGTCCCGGGGAGCTGTTTTTT
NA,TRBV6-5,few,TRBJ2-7,CASSRSGRPAYEQYF,TGTGCCAGCAGTAGGTCAGGGAGGCCTGCCTACGAGCAGTACTTC
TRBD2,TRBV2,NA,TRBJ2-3,CASSAFASGGQDTQYF,TGTGCCAGCAGTGCCTTCGCTAGCGGGGGACAAGATACGCAGTATTTT
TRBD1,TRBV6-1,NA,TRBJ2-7,CASSEGRTGTYEQYF,TGTGCCAGCAGTGAAGGTCGGACAGGGACCTACGAGCAGTACTTC
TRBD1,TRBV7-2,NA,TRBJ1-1,CASSKGQPGSTEAFF,TGTGCCAGCAGTAAGGGACAGCCGGGGAGCACTGAAGCTTTCTTT
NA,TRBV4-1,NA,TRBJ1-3,CASSQDSAGNTIYF,TGCGCCAGCAGCCAAGATAGCGCTGGAAACACCATATATTTT